Below, 20 T cell receptor beta chains from the same sample are listed, as sequenced in a study of T cell clonality in common variable immunodeficiency. Data came from immunoSEQ multiplex PCR; TCRdb stores just in-frame clones and leaves some out. The data show more than 30,000 clones, with none appearing a single time. The sample was peripheral blood mononuclear cells. The receptors derive from a person between 18 and 75 years old in good health.

In this sample, this clone turned up many times. Read coverage stops 3 residues before the CDR3 terminus; the germline J gene supplies the remainder. This chain connects TRBV5-6 to TRBJ1-1, with 7 bases aligning to TRBD1. Germline loops: CDR1 SGHDT, CDR2 YYEEEE. This CDR3 has 14 residues. The sequenced CDR3 bases are TGTGCCAGCAGCTTGGTTCCCACAGGGGCCGAA. It codes for CASSLVPTGAE. From start to end, the CDR3 is CASSLVPTGAEAFF.

This clone was recorded at least ten times. Read coverage stops 3 residues before the CDR3 terminus; the germline J gene supplies the remainder. The chain combines TRBV7-2 with TRBJ2-5; possible D gene TRBD2, 6 bases. This CDR3 spans 13 amino acids. V was shortened by 4 bases and J by 1 base, with 7 bases between the two germline ends. Germline assignment: CDR1 SGHTA and CDR2 FQGNSA. The CDR3 DNA, read in part, is TGTGCCAGCAGCTCGGGACTCCAAGAGACC. It encodes CASSSGLQET. The full CDR3 sequence reads CASSSGLQETQYF.

In this sample, this clone turned up many times. The read stops 3 residues short of the end of the CDR3; the missing end is completed from the germline J gene. The chain joins TRBV6-2 or TRBV6-3 to TRBJ1-1; D not resolved. Between the trimmed V and J ends, which lost 6 bases and 6 bases, there was a span of 11 bases. The CDR3 length is 12 residues. The germline V gene has CDR1 MNHEY and CDR2 SVGEGT. The part of the CDR3 DNA that was read is TGTGCCAGCAGCCGGACTTATCCTGAA. Translated: CASSRTYPE. In full, the CDR3 reads CASSRTYPEAFF.

This clone was seen ten or more times. The read stops 3 residues short of the end of the CDR3; the missing end is completed from the germline J gene. V gene TRBV6-2 or TRBV6-3 combines with J gene TRBJ1-2; the D gene is possibly TRBD1 (6 bases). The CDR3 length is 15 residues. Between the trimmed V and J ends, which lost 6 bases and 4 bases, there was a span of 18 bases. Germline V gene sequence: CDR1 MNHEY, CDR2 SVGEGT. Partial CDR3 DNA: TGTGCCAGCAGCCTGGGGACAACCAACGTCTATGGC. The encoded protein is CASSLGTTNVYG. The entire CDR3 protein reads CASSLGTTNVYGYTF.

In its sample, this clone was seen many times. Read sequence stops 3 residues before the CDR3 end, and the germline J gene provides the missing end. The chain combines TRBV5-4 with TRBJ2-2; D gene uncertain. The V and J ends lost 4 bases and 6 bases respectively, with 7 bases between them. The CDR3 is made up of 12 amino acids. Germline-derived CDR1 and CDR2 are SGHNT and YYREEE (reference sequence). The CDR3 is CASSPTAGELFF. CDR3 DNA (partial): TGTGCCAGCAGCCCTACTGCCGGGGAG.

In its sample, this clone was seen many times. With the read ending 3 residues before the CDR3 end, the germline J gene is used to fill in that end. The V call is TRBV19, the J call TRBJ1-3; tentative D call: TRBD1 (5 bases). CDR3 length equals 16 residues. Germline CDR1 and CDR2: LNHDA and SQIVND (reference sequence). Trimming shortened V by 2 bases and J by 0 bases, and 11 bases separated the two germline ends. CDR3 amino acids: CASSIQGVSSGNTIYF. Incomplete CDR3 DNA: TGTGCCAGTAGTATACAAGGGGTGAGCTCTGGAAACACC.

This clone was seen repeatedly, ten times or more. The CDR3 end is not reached by the read, which stops 3 residues before it; the germline J gene fills it in. The chain uses TRBV12-5 and TRBJ2-4; D is ambiguous. This CDR3 spans 16 amino acids. V dropped 5 bases and J dropped 2 bases, with 16 bases sitting between them. Germline values: CDR1 LGHNT, CDR2 FRNRAP. Here the CDR3 reads CASGPRWSITKNIQYF. The DNA read from the CDR3 is TGTGCTAGTGGTCCTCGGTGGTCGATAACCAAAAACATT.

This clone was seen repeatedly, ten times or more. The CDR3 goes on 3 residues after the read ends, and that part is filled in from the germline J gene. This chain links TRBV11-2 with TRBJ1-6, with 7 bases matching TRBD1. Unmatched junction bases numbered 3, after V lost 4 bases and J lost 6 bases. Germline-derived CDR1 and CDR2 are SGHAT and FQNNGV. The CDR3 has 14 amino acids. Incomplete CDR3 DNA: TGTGCCAGCAGCTCGGGACAGTTTAATTCACCC. Protein product: CASSSGQFNSP. The full CDR3 protein reads CASSSGQFNSPLHF.

This clone was seen at least ten times. The sequence runs out 3 residues before the end of the CDR3; the remainder is reconstructed from the germline J gene. The J gene is TRBJ2-1, the V gene TRBV20-1; a weak D match, TRBD1 (8 bases). Between the trimmed V and J ends, which lost 3 bases and 2 bases, there was a span of 17 bases. Germline assignment: CDR1 DFQATT and CDR2 SNEGSKA (reference sequence). This CDR3 has 16 amino acids. The DNA read from the CDR3 is TGCAGTGCTAGTTTGAACAGGGGGGGAACCTACAATGAG. Residues: CSASLNRGGTYNE. The CDR3 reads in full as CSASLNRGGTYNEQFF.

This clone was found many times. The observed sequence ends 3 residues before the CDR3 terminus, with the missing tail filled in from the germline J gene. This chain joins TRBV30 and TRBJ2-5; TRBD2 might be the D (6 bases). Germline V gene sequence: CDR1 GTSNPN, CDR2 SVGIG (reference sequence). CDR3 length equals 16 residues. V lost 1 base and J lost 5, with 20 bases in between. The sequenced CDR3 bases are TGTGCCTGGAGTGCGGCGGTGGGGCGCCGGGGGGAGACC. Its translation: CAWSAAVGRRGET. The entire CDR3 protein reads CAWSAAVGRRGETQYF.

This clone was seen at least ten times. Its ends do not fully match the called genes, so a read error is possible. The missing CDR3 end, 3 residues past where the read stops, is filled in from the germline J gene. The rearrangement uses TRBV4-2 and TRBJ2-7; 9 nucleotides align to TRBD2. The CDR3 spans 16 residues. Germline V CDR1 and CDR2: LGHNA, YNFKEQ. Here the CDR3 reads CASSQDRLAGTYEQYF. The part of the CDR3 DNA that was read is TGCGCCAGCAGCCAAGATCGGCTAGCGGGAACCTACGAG.

This clone has ten or more counts. The read halts 3 residues ahead of the CDR3 end, with the missing end drawn from the germline J gene. This chain connects TRBV9 to TRBJ2-1; a possible D gene is TRBD1 (6 bases). CDR1 SGDLS and CDR2 YYNGEE come from the germline V gene. Trimming cost V 0 bases and J 8 bases, with 15 bases left between them. CDR3 length equals 15 residues. The CDR3 region is CASSVGSNRAHEQFF. CDR3 DNA (partial): TGTGCCAGCAGCGTAGGTAGCAACAGGGCCCATGAG. Variable domain in full (rest from reference TRBV9 and TRBJ2-1): DSGVTQTPKHLITATGQRVTLRCSPRSGDLSVYWYQQSLDQGLQFLIQYYNGEERAKGNILERFSAQQFPDLHSELNLSSLELGDSALYFCASSVGSNRAHEQFFGPGTRLTVL.

This clone showed up many times. The read ends 3 residues early relative to the CDR3; the germline J gene fills the gap. The rearrangement uses TRBV20-1 and TRBJ1-1; TRBD1 matches at 8 bases. V lost 5 bases and J lost 0; bases outside the gene matches: 5. The germline CDR1 and CDR2 sequences are DFQATT and SNEGSKA (reference sequence). This CDR3 is built from 14 residues. The CDR3 loop reads CSAPRTGMNTEAFF. CDR3 bases read: TGCAGTGCTCCTAGGACAGGGATGAACACTGAA.

This clone was recorded many times. The missing CDR3 end, 3 residues past where the read stops, is filled in from the germline J gene. J is TRBJ1-1 and V is TRBV19; TRBD1 might be the D (5 bases). The CDR3 sequence is 16 residues long. V lost 3 bases to trimming and J lost 3 bases, with 17 bases between them. From germline, CDR1 is LNHDA and CDR2 SQIVND (reference sequence). The CDR3 sequence is CASSMSGARFDTEAFF. CDR3 DNA, as far as it was read: TGTGCCAGTAGTATGAGTGGGGCGAGGTTTGACACTGAA. The variable domain in full, with the rest retrieved from reference TRBV19 and TRBJ1-1, is DGGITQSPKYLFRKEGQNVTLSCEQNLNHDAMYWYRQDPGQGLRLIYYSQIVNDFQKGDIAEGYSVSREKKESFPLTVTSAQKNPTAFYLCASSMSGARFDTEAFFGQGTRLTVV.

This clone was detected ten times or more. The observed sequence ends 3 residues before the CDR3 terminus, with the missing tail filled in from the germline J gene. This sequence joins TRBV19 and TRBJ1-5, with D perhaps matching TRBD1 (5 bases). Germline values: CDR1 LNHDA, CDR2 SQIVND (reference sequence). This CDR3 is 13 amino acids long. V lost 3 bases to trimming and J lost 4 bases, with 7 bases between them. CDR3 DNA, as far as it was read: TGTGCCAGTAGTATTGAGGGGAATCAGCCC. It yields the protein CASSIEGNQP. The whole CDR3 protein reads CASSIEGNQPQHF.

This clone has at least ten counts. Incomplete CDR3 DNA: TGTGCCAGCAGCATGACAGGGGACGGAAACACC. Amino acid sequence: CASSMTGDGNT. The whole CDR3 protein is CASSMTGDGNTIYF. The V gene is TRBV7-2, the J gene TRBJ1-3, with TRBD1 matching over 8 bases. The CDR3 end falls 3 residues outside the read, so it is completed with the germline J gene. This CDR3 is 14 amino acids long. J gave up 4 bases and V 5 bases, and 4 bases lay outside the gene matches. Germline V gene sequence: CDR1 SGHTA, CDR2 FQGNSA.

The sample holds many counts of this clone. Read sequence stops 3 residues before the CDR3 end, and the germline J gene provides the missing end. The chain couples TRBV30 to TRBJ1-1; a weak D match, TRBD1 (5 bases). The CDR3 is 12 amino acids. Looked up from germline, CDR1 is GTSNPN and CDR2 is SVGIG (reference sequence). CDR3: CAGGDVSTEAFF. CDR3 bases read: TGTGCGGGGGGGGACGTGAGCACTGAA.

This clone was picked up many times. The sequence runs out 3 residues before the end of the CDR3; the remainder is reconstructed from the germline J gene. This chain uses TRBV2 with TRBJ1-6, with TRBD1 identical over 7 bases. Per germline, CDR1 SNHLY and CDR2 FYNNEI. The CDR3 has 13 residues. V shed 8 bases and J 8 bases; nucleotides not matched to a gene: 6. The part of the CDR3 DNA that was read is TGTGCCAGCCATTGGACAGGAGATTCACCC. This codes for CASHWTGDSP. The complete CDR3 sequence is CASHWTGDSPLHF.

This clone was detected many times. The read ends 3 residues shy of where the CDR3 ends; the end is completed using the germline J gene. The V gene is TRBV7-2, the J gene TRBJ2-5; a weak D match, TRBD1 (7 bases). V lost 5 bases and J lost 1, with 14 bases in between. Germline assignment: CDR1 SGHTA and CDR2 FQGNSA. This CDR3 region has 15 residues. CDR3 amino acids: CASSAGGSGQETQYF. The DNA read from the CDR3 is TGTGCCAGCAGCGCAGGGGGTAGCGGCCAAGAGACC.

This clone was detected many times. The read gets to within 3 residues of the CDR3 end, and the germline J gene fills in the rest. The gene calls are TRBV7-9 and TRBJ1-6; 7 bases line up with TRBD1. The CDR3 runs 15 residues. The V and J ends lost 6 bases and 7 bases, in that order; junction bases with no gene match: 9. Germline lookup yields CDR1 SEHNR and CDR2 FQNEAQ (reference sequence). The CDR3 sequence is CASSYDRAENSPLHF. Incomplete CDR3 DNA: TGTGCCAGCAGTTATGACAGGGCTGAGAATTCACCC.